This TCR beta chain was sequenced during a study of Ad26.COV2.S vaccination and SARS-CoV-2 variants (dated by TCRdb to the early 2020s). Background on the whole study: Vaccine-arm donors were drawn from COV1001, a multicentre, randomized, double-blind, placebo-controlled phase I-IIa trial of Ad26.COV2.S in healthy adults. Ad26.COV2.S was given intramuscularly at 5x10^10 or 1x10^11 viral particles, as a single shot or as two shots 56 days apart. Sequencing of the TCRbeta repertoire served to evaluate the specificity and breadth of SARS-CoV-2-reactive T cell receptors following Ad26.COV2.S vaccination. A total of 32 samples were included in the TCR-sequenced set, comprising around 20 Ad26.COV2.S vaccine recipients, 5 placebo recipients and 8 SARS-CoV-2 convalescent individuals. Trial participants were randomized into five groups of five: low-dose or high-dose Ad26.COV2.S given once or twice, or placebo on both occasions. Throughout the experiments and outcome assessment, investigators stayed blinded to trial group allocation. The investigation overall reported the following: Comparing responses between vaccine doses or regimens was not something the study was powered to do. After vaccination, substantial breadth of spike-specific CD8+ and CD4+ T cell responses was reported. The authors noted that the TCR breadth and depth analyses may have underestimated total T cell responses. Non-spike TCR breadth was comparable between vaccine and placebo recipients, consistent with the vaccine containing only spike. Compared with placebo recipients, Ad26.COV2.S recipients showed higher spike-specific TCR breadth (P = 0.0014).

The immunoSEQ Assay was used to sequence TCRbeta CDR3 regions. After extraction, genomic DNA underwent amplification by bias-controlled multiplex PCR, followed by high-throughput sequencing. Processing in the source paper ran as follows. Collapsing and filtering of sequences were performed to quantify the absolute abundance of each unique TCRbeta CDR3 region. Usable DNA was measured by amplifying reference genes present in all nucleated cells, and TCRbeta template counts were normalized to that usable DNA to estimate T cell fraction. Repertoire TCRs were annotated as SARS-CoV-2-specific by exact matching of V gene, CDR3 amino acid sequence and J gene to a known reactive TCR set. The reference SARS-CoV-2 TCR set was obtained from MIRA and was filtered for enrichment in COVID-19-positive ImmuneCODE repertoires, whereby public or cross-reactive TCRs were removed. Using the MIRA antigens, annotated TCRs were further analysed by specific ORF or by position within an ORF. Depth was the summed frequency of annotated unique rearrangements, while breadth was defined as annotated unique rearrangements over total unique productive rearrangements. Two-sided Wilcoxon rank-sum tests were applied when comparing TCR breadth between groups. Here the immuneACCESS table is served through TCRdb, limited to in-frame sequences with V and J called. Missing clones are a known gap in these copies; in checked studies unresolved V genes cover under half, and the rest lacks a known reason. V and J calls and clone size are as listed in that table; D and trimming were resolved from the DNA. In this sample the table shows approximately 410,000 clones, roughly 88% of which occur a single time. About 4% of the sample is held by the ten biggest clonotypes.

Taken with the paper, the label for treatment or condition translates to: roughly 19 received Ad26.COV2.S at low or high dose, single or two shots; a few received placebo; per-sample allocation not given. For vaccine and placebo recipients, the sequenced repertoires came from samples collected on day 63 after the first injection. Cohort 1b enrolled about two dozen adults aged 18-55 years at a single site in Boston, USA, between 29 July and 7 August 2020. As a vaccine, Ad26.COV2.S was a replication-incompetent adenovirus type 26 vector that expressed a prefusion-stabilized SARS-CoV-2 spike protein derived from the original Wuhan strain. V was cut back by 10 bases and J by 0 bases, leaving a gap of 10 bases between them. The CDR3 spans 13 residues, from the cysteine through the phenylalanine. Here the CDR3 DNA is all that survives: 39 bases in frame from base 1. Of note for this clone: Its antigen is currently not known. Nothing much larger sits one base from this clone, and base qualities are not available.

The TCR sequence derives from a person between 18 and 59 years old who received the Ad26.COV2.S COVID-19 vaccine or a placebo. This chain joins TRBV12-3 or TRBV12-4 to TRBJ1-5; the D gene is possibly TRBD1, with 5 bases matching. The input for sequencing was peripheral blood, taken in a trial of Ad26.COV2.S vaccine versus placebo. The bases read TGTGCCACCTCGGGACTTAGCAATCAGCCCCAGCATTTT. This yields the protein CATSGLSNQPQHF.